A single sample is the source of the 14 T cell receptor beta chains below, sequenced in a study of shared clonotypes between healthy human individuals. Repertoires were generated with immunoSEQ multiplex PCR, while TCRdb's copy carries only in-frame clones and drops some. The data hold some 500,000 clones, with about 96% observed a single time. The sequenced sample was naive CD4+ T cells sorted from blood. The subset is: CD45RA+ positively selected. These receptors were obtained from a woman aged 25 to 39 in good health.

This chain uses TRBV18 with TRBJ2-1, with 12 bases fitting TRBD2. V dropped 2 bases and J dropped 15; count of bases not matched to a gene: 11. CDR1 is KGHSH and CDR2 is LQKENI in the germline V gene. CDR3 length: 15 residues. CDR3 coding DNA: TGTGCCAGCTCACCAACCGGACTAGCGGGGCTGTGGCTGTTCTTC. Translating gives CASSPTGLAGLWLFF. Drawing the rest from reference TRBV18 and TRBJ2-1, the complete variable domain is NAGVMQNPRHLVRRRGQEARLRCSPMKGHSHVYWYRQLPEEGLKFMVYLQKENIIDESGMPKERFSAEFPKEGPSILRIQQVVRGDSAAYFCASSPTGLAGLWLFFGPGTRLTVL.

This chain links TRBV28 with TRBJ1-4; D call uncertain. V lost 5 bases to trimming and J lost 7 bases, with 17 bases between them. The CDR3 loop spans 15 amino acids. CDR1 is MDHEN, CDR2 SYDVKM, per germline. The CDR3 DNA reads as TGTGCCAGCAGTACTCGGGAGGGTGGGAGTGAAAAACTGTTTTTT. This sequence encodes CASSTREGGSEKLFF.

This rearrangement joins TRBV11-2 to TRBJ2-2; maybe TRBD2 (5 bases). CDR3 size: 15 residues. V shed 1 base and J shed 1 base, with 7 bases lying between them. Germline V gene lookup returns CDR1 SGHAT and CDR2 FQNNGV. CDR3 in DNA: TGTGCCAGCAGCTTAGGGACTGGGAACACCGGGGAGCTGTTTTTT. This sequence encodes CASSLGTGNTGELFF.

This chain joins TRBV4-1 and TRBJ2-3, with D possibly TRBD2 on 5 matching bases. Germline V gives CDR1 MGHRA, CDR2 YSYEKL. The ends were cut back, 8 bases at V and 6 bases at J, with 18 bases in the middle. The CDR3 runs to 14 residues. The DNA for the CDR3 is TGCGCCAGCTCCCACGGACTGAGTCTGGATACGCAGTATTTT. Its translation is CASSHGLSLDTQYF.

V gene TRBV9 combines with J gene TRBJ2-3; 11 positions match TRBD2. Trimming removed 6 bases from V and 3 bases from J; junction bases left unmatched: 9. Per germline, CDR1 SGDLS and CDR2 YYNGEE. The CDR3 is made up of 16 amino acids. The CDR3 spells CASTYTGTSGTDTQYF. CDR3 in DNA: TGTGCCAGCACTTACACCGGGACTAGCGGAACAGATACGCAGTATTTT.

This sequence joins TRBV29-1 and TRBJ2-3, with D hard to call. V was trimmed by 2 bases and J by 0 bases, leaving 9 bases between them. The germline V gene has CDR1 SQVTM and CDR2 ANQGSEA. CDR3 size: 14 residues. The CDR3 spells CSVESSASTDTQYF. DNA of the CDR3: TGCAGCGTTGAAAGCAGTGCTAGCACAGATACGCAGTATTTT.

The chain uses TRBV5-4 and TRBJ2-1; 11 nucleotides match TRBD2. Germline V CDR1 and CDR2: SGHNT, YYREEE (reference sequence). Unmatched junction bases numbered 6, after V lost 3 bases and J lost 4 bases. The CDR3 runs 16 residues. The CDR3 nucleotides read TGTGCCAGCAGCTCCACTAGCGGGAGCTTTTACAATGAGCAGTTCTTC. Its protein is CASSSTSGSFYNEQFF.

This chain uses TRBV27 with TRBJ2-1; 14 bases fit TRBD2. V gave up 4 bases and J gave up 8 bases; unmatched junction bases: 4. The CDR3 is 15 amino acids. Per the germline V gene, CDR1 is MNHEY and CDR2 is SMNVEV (reference sequence). The CDR3 is CASSSGLAGVDEQFF. The CDR3 DNA sequence: TGTGCCAGCAGTTCGGGACTAGCGGGAGTTGATGAGCAGTTCTTC.

Regarding this clone: This sample includes further DNA sequences coding for the same CDR3. The chain recombines TRBV28 with TRBJ1-2; 7 nucleotides agree with TRBD1. From germline, CDR1 is MDHEN and CDR2 SYDVKM. This CDR3 is built from 13 residues. With 4 bases clipped from V and 4 bases from J, the junction kept 3 bases outside the gene matches. The CDR3 nucleotides read TGTGCCAGCAGTTCAGGGACAGTCTATGGCTACACCTTC. It encodes CASSSGTVYGYTF.

The J gene is TRBJ1-1, the V gene TRBV2, with 8 bases fitting TRBD1. Germline loops: CDR1 SNHLY, CDR2 FYNNEI. There are 15 residues in the CDR3. V was clipped by 6 bases and J by 0 bases; unmatched bases: 6. The CDR3 spells CASRRQGRMNTEAFF. The DNA of the CDR3 is TGTGCCAGCAGACGACAGGGGAGAATGAACACTGAAGCTTTCTTT.

The rearrangement uses TRBV28 and TRBJ2-7; D possibly corresponds to TRBD2 (6 bases). There are 16 residues in the CDR3. Trimming removed 1 base from V and 2 bases from J, with 15 bases in between. Germline values: CDR1 MDHEN, CDR2 SYDVKM. The CDR3 sequence is CASSLSGGARAYEQYF. CDR3 DNA sequence: TGTGCCAGCAGTTTATCGGGCGGGGCAAGGGCCTACGAGCAGTACTTC.

The rearrangement links TRBV2 to TRBJ1-5; maybe TRBD1 (6 bases). Germline CDR1 reads SNHLY; CDR2 reads FYNNEI. The CDR3 extends over 15 amino acids. Trimming cost V 2 bases and J 2 bases, with 10 bases left between them. The CDR3 protein is CASSESAGGNQPQHF. CDR3 bases: TGTGCCAGCAGTGAATCGGCAGGGGGCAATCAGCCCCAGCATTTT.

The V and J genes are TRBV9 and TRBJ2-3, with D unresolved. The CDR3 is made up of 13 amino acids. Per the germline V gene, CDR1 is SGDLS and CDR2 is YYNGEE. V was cut by 0 bases and J by 0 bases, with 2 bases left in between. CDR3 nucleotide sequence: TGTGCCAGCAGCGTAGGTAGCACAGATACGCAGTATTTT. Translating gives CASSVGSTDTQYF.

The V and J genes are TRBV27 and TRBJ2-7; perhaps D is TRBD1 or TRBD2 (5 bases each). V shed 4 bases and J shed 0 bases, with 10 bases lying between them. CDR1 is MNHEY, CDR2 SMNVEV, per germline (reference sequence). CDR3 size: 14 residues. The CDR3 loop is CASSSPGSSYEQYF. The CDR3 region has the DNA TGTGCCAGCAGTTCCCCAGGGAGCTCCTACGAGCAGTACTTC.